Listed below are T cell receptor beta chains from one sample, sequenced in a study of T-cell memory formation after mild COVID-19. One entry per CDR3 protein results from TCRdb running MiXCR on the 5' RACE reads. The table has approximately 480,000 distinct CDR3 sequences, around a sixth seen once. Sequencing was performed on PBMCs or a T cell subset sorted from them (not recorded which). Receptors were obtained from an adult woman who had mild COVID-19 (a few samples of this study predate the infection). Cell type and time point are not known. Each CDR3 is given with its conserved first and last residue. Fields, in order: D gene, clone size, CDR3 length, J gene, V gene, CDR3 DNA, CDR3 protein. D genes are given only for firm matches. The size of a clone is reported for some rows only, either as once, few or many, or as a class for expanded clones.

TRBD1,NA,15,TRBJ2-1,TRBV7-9,TGTGCCAGCAGCTCCGATCGACAGGGTCCCAATGAGCAGTTCTTC,CASSSDRQGPNEQFF
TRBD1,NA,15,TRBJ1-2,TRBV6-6,TGTGCCAGCAGTTACTCCGTACAGGGGGACTATGGCTACACCTTC,CASSYSVQGDYGYTF
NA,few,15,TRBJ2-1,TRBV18,TGTGCCAGCTCACCCAGTTTGAGCTCCTACAATGAGCAGTTCTTC,CASSPSLSSYNEQFF
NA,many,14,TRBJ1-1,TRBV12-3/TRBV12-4,TGTGCCAGCAGTTTAGGCGGGGGCAAGGCTGAAGCTTTCTTT,CASSLGGGKAEAFF
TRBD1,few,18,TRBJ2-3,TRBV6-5,TGTGCCAGCAGTTACTCGAAGACAGGGCGGGTGCACACAGATACGCAGTATTTT,CASSYSKTGRVHTDTQYF
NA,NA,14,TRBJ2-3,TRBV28,TGTGCCACCAAAGGGGGAGGTAACACAGATACGCAGTATTTT,CATKGGGNTDTQYF
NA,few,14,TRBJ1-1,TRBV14,TGTGCCAGCAGCCAAATGGGACAGAACACTGAAGCTTTCTTT,CASSQMGQNTEAFF
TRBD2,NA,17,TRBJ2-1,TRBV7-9,TGTGCCAGCAGCTTACGCGGGACTAGCGGGAGTAGTAATGAGCAGTTCTTC,CASSLRGTSGSSNEQFF
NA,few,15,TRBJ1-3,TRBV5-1,TGCGCCAGCAGCTTGGGGACGCTCTCTGGAAACACCATATATTTT,CASSLGTLSGNTIYF
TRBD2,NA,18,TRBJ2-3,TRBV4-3,TGCGCCAGCAGGAGGAGACTAGCGGGTGGGCCAAACGCAGATACGCAGTATTTT,CASRRRLAGGPNADTQYF
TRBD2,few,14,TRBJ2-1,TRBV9,TGTGCCAGCAGCGTGACTAGCGGGAGAGATGAGCAGTTCTTC,CASSVTSGRDEQFF
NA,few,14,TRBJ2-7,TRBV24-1,TGTGCCACCAGTGATCCAATCTCAGGGGTGAAGCAGTACTTC,CATSDPISGVKQYF
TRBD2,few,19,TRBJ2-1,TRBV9,TGTGCCAGCAGCACCCGGACTAGCGGGGGGTCCGACAACTACAATGAGCAGTTCTTC,CASSTRTSGGSDNYNEQFF
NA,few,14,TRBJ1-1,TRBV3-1,TGTGCCAGCAGCCAAGATAGAGGGTCGTACGAAGCTTTCTTT,CASSQDRGSYEAFF
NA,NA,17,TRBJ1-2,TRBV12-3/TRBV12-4,TGTGCCAGCAGCCCTGGACGGTTTGTGTTGGCTAACTATGGCTACACCTTC,CASSPGRFVLANYGYTF
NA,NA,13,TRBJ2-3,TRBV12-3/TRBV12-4,TGTGCCAGCAGTTTGATATACACAGATACGCAGTATTTT,CASSLIYTDTQYF
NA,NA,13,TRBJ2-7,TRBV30,TGTGCCTGGAACCTAGGGGCTGGGAACGAGCAGTACTTC,CAWNLGAGNEQYF
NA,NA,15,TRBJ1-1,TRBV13,TGTGCCAGCAGCTTAGTGTCAGGACCCAGCACTGAAGCTTTCTTT,CASSLVSGPSTEAFF
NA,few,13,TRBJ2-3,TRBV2,TGTGCCAGCAGTGAAAGGAGCACAGATACGCAGTATTTT,CASSERSTDTQYF
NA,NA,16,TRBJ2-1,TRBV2,TGTGCCAGCAGTGGGGTCTGGCTTGCCTCGTACAATGAGCAGTTCTTC,CASSGVWLASYNEQFF
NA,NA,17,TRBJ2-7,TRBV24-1,TGTGCCACCAGTGACCGATCACTTTGGGACGGCTCCTACGAGCAGTACTTC,CATSDRSLWDGSYEQYF
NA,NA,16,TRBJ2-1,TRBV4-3,TGCGCCAGCAGCCAAGATTTTCCGGACTCCTACAATGAGCAGTTCTTC,CASSQDFPDSYNEQFF
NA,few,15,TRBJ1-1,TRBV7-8,TGTGCCAGCAGCCAGGATGGGGGGTTGAACACTGAAGCTTTCTTT,CASSQDGGLNTEAFF
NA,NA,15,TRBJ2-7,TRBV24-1,TGTGCCACCAGTGATTCTCAGGGGCTGAACTACGAGCAGTACTTC,CATSDSQGLNYEQYF
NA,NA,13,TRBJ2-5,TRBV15,TGTGCCACCAGCAGAGGCCTTCAAGAGACCCAGTACTTC,CATSRGLQETQYF
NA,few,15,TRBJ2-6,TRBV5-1,TGCGCCAGCAGCTTGAGAGTCTCTGGGGCCAACGTCCTGACTTTC,CASSLRVSGANVLTF
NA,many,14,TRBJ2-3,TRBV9,TGTGCCAGCAGCGTAGCTGGCCTAACATATACGCAGTATTTT,CASSVAGLTYTQYF
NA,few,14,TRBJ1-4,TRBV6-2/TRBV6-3,TGTGCCAGCGCCTCCGGGGCAACTAATGAAAAACTGTTTTTT,CASASGATNEKLFF
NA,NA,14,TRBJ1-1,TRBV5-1,TGCGCCAGCAGATTAGACATGCTTCTTACTGAAGCTTTCTTT,CASRLDMLLTEAFF
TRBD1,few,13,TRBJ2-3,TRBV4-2,TGTGCCAGCAGCAGGGACAGGGCAGATACGCAGTATTTT,CASSRDRADTQYF
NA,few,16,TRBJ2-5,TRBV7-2,TGTGCCAGCAGCTTAGATATCCCCCCGCACCAAGAGACCCAGTACTTC,CASSLDIPPHQETQYF
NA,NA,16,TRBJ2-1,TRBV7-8,TGTGCCAGCAGCTTATATTCCGCGGTCGCCTATGAGGAGCAGTTCTTC,CASSLYSAVAYEEQFF
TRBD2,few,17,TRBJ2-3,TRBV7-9,TGTGCCAGCAGCCCAGGGACTAGCGGGAGGAGTCGAGATACGCAGTATTTT,CASSPGTSGRSRDTQYF
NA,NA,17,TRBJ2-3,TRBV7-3,TGTGCCAGCAGCTTATGGGGAGCGGCTTCTAGCACAGATACGCAGTATTTT,CASSLWGAASSTDTQYF
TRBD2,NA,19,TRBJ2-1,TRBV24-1,TGTGCCACCAGTGATTTTCGAAGAGTGACTAGCGGACCCTACAATGAGCAGTTCTTC,CATSDFRRVTSGPYNEQFF
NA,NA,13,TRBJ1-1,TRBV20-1,TGCAGTGCTAGACACGGCGGAGGGACTGAAGCTTTCTTT,CSARHGGGTEAFF
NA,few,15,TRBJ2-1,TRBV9,TGTGCCAGCAGCGTAGGAATCTATAAGGCCAATGAGCAGTTCTTC,CASSVGIYKANEQFF
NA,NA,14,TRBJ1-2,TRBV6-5,TGTGCCAGCAAGCAAGGCTGGGGCAACTATGGCTACACCTTC,CASKQGWGNYGYTF
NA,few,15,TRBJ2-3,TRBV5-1,TGCGCCAGCAGCCTCGGGACTCTCGGCACAGATACGCAGTATTTT,CASSLGTLGTDTQYF
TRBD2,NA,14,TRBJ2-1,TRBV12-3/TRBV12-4,TGTGCCAGCAGTGGGACTAGCGAGTTCAATGAGCAGTTCTTC,CASSGTSEFNEQFF
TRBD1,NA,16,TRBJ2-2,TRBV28,TGTGCCAGCAGTTCAACAGGGGGGATGAACACCGGGGAGCTGTTTTTT,CASSSTGGMNTGELFF
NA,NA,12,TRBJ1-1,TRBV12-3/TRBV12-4,TGTGCCAGCATTACTCCGGGACTTGAAGCTTTCTTT,CASITPGLEAFF
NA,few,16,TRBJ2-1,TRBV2,TGTGCCAGCAGTGAATGGGGGAATTACGACTACAATGAGCAGTTCTTC,CASSEWGNYDYNEQFF
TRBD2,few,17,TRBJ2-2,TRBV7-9,TGTGCCAGCAATACTCTTGCGGGGGGGAAGAACACCGGGGAGCTGTTTTTT,CASNTLAGGKNTGELFF
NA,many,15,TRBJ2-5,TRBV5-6,TGTGCCAGCAGCTTGGGGCTAGCGTTTTCGGAGACCCAGTACTTC,CASSLGLAFSETQYF